This T cell receptor (beta chain) was recorded in a study of cytomegalovirus exposure and HLA in healthy donors. Study findings and constraints: Cytomegalovirus-associated status was assigned to more than 150 TCR beta chains. TCR sequences were mostly rare, though some public TCRs occurred in many donors.

The CDR3 loop spans 11 amino acids. Trimming removed 6 bases from V and 5 bases from J, with 7 bases in between. The germline V gene has CDR1 SNHLY and CDR2 FYNNEI. TCRdb's table, derived via immunoSEQ multiplex PCR, lists solely in-frame clones and lacks some. The repertoire has approximately 220,000 clones, 87% of them found once; the top ten carry 2.5% to 3%. Turning to this clone: Its antigen is undetermined.

The source is a man in his late teens or twenties in good health and CMV-seronegative. The chain carries TRBV2 and TRBJ1-1; D is ambiguous. Sequenced: PBMCs. DNA for the CDR3: TGTGCCAGCAGGCGTATAACTGAAGCTTTCTTT. This gives the protein CASRRITEAFF.